These T cell receptor beta chains were read from a single sample in a study of T cell clonotyping in hematopoietic cell transplantation. Sequencing used immunoSEQ multiplex PCR; TCRdb keeps in-frame clones, though not all of them. The sample has more than 10,000 clones, just under 85% seen once. Sequences were derived from PBMCs, sampled 100 days after allogeneic stem cell transplant. The receptors originated from a female patient aged 35 to 55 who had an allogeneic stem cell transplant from a related donor, so T cells may come from the graft donor. Some clones in this sample may be carry-over from other donors' samples. CDR3s leave out the opening cysteine and the closing phenylalanine or tryptophan.

SVEEWAGKDTQY,TRBV29-1
ASSFPTGELF,TRBV7-2
AWKGPGQLGSTEAF,TRBV30
ASFKDTNSGNTIY,TRBV19
ASSGAPDRGGTQY,TRBV6-4
SARGIGYT,TRBV20-1
ASSNRAMGSNEQF,TRBV6-5
ASSEYSTPGTIYEQY,TRBV2
AISVSQESEQY,TRBV10-3
ASSLGTGIEQY,TRBV5-1
ASRGGQGSYGYT,TRBV6-5
ASSYSAGVNYEQY,TRBV6-5
ASSVEWRRADTQY,TRBV9
AWRFGQGQKLF,TRBV30
ASSTETSNQPQH,TRBV2
ASSPGPQNEAF,TRBV5-4
ASSLRGGMNTEAF,TRBV7-2
AISVDPGVVQPQH,TRBV10-3
AWNLRVDSNSPLH,TRBV30
ASSQEWGDGYT,TRBV4-1
ASSMGRRGPHEQY,TRBV19
ASTRDSGYT,TRBV2
ASSPGTGGNEQF,TRBV6-5
ATRDGYGYT,TRBV15
ASSLIWGGPGANVLT,TRBV27
ASSYSGTGDEKLF,TRBV7-9
ASTAAYTGELF,TRBV6-4
ASSFDPLS,TRBV6-5
ASSLAVQGLGGYT,TRBV7-8
ASSPVAANYEQY,TRBV5-1
ASSSLGGTYEQY,TRBV27
ASGRDTGGTGNTIY,TRBV12-5
ASSLVGTSGAYEQY,TRBV7-6
ASSLVGQGNAGELF,TRBV5-1
ASSGVGQGDQETQY,TRBV2
SVVQGDEKLF,TRBV29-1
ASSYSGQGNQPQH,TRBV6-5
ASSPTAGVTYEQY,TRBV5-4
ASIPTTDSSRSYGYT,TRBV28
AISETQRATNEKLF,TRBV10-3
SAQFQETQY,TRBV20-1
ASRSGNYEQY,TRBV19
ASSYNPAYNEQF,TRBV6-6
ASSVLGRPDTQY,TRBV9
AWSDLLFYYGYT,TRBV30